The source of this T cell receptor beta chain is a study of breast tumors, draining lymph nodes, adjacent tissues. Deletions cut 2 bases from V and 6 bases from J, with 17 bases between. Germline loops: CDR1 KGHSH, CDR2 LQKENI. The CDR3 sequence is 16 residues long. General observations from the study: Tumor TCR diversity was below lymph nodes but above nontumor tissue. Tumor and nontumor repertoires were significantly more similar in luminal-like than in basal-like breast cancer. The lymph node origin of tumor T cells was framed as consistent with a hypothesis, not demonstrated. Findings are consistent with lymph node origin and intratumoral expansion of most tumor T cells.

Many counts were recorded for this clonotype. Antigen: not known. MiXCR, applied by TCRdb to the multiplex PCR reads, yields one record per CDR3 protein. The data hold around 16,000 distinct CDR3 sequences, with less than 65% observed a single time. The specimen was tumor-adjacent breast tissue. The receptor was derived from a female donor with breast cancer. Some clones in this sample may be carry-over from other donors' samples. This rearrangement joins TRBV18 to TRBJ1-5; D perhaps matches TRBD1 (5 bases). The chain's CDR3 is CASSPTLSREGQPQHF. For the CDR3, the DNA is TGTGCCAGCTCACCAACCCTTAGCAGGGAAGGTCAGCCCCAGCATTTT.